This T cell receptor (beta chain) derives from a study of shared clonotypes between healthy human individuals. Findings of the study overall: What rarefaction showed was incomplete sorted-subset sequencing despite large depth. A generally larger estimated richness was seen in naive subsets than in memory subsets. Depth of sequencing was expected to influence donor clonotype sharing.

Germline loops: CDR1 SGHNT, CDR2 YYREEE (reference sequence). V lost 3 bases, J lost 3 bases, and 9 bases stayed unmatched. The CDR3 is 15 residues long. Clones were read by immunoSEQ multiplex PCR, and TCRdb kept only the in-frame ones, dropping some. The sample carries more than 200,000 clones, about 69% recorded once. Comment on this clone: The antigen is undetermined.

What was sequenced was memory CD4+ T cells sorted from blood. The subset is: CD45RA-negative fraction. The rearrangement links TRBV5-4 to TRBJ2-7, with 7 bases matching TRBD2. The sequence was obtained from a man aged 25-40 years in good health. DNA of the CDR3: TGTGCCAGCAGCTCCGGGACTCGGGGGGACTACGAGCAGTACTTC. Its protein is CASSSGTRGDYEQYF.